These 24 T cell receptor beta chains share one sample of origin, sequenced in a study of T cells in Graves' hyperthyroidism and ophthalmopathy. Amplified regions were TCR beta CDR3 sequences from RNA transcripts. A set of HTBI primers served as the primers for a first-round RT-PCR of the TCR CDR3. MiXCR, applied by TCRdb to the multiplex PCR reads, yields one record per CDR3 protein. In the table there are about 380,000 distinct CDR3 sequences, approximately 12% of which are singletons. Sequenced: blood. Receptor source: a man between 25 and 39 years old with Graves' hyperthyroidism that later progressed to Graves' ophthalmopathy.

This clonotype was detected a few times. The rearrangement links TRBV5-6 to TRBJ2-3; D remains unclear. From germline, CDR1 is SGHDT and CDR2 YYEEEE. There are 14 residues in the CDR3. Trimming stripped 0 bases from V and 6 bases from J, with 11 bases between. DNA of the CDR3: TGTGCCAGCAGCTTGGTGACCCTGGGGGATACGCAGTATTTT. Translated: CASSLVTLGDTQYF.

The V call is TRBV20-1, the J call TRBJ2-7, with TRBD1 as a possible D gene (5 bases). Trimming left V 4 bases short and J 2 bases short, with 9 bases between. Germline V gene sequence: CDR1 DFQATT, CDR2 SNEGSKA (reference sequence). The CDR3 totals 12 residues. The CDR3 DNA follows: TGCAGTGCTAATCAGGGAACCTACGAGCAGTACTTC. Its protein product is CSANQGTYEQYF.

The chain is built from TRBV5-6 and TRBJ2-3, with TRBD1 matching over 9 bases. J gave up 4 bases and V 4 bases, and 7 bases lay outside the gene matches. The CDR3 is 15 residues long. The germline CDR1 and CDR2 sequences are SGHDT and YYEEEE. The CDR3 loop reads CASSVGTGWPDTQYF. For the CDR3, the DNA is TGTGCCAGCAGCGTGGGGACAGGGTGGCCAGATACGCAGTATTTT. The full variable domain, rest sourced from reference TRBV5-6 and TRBJ2-3, is DAGVTQSPTHLIKTRGQQVTLRCSPKSGHDTVSWYQQALGQGPQFIFQYYEEEERQRGNFPDRFSGHQFPNYSSELNVNALLLGDSALYLCASSVGTGWPDTQYFGPGTRLTVL.

This clonotype was counted a single time. The chain links TRBV28 to TRBJ2-7; D possibly corresponds to TRBD2 (6 bases). V gave up 7 bases and J gave up 6 bases, with 10 bases separating them. In germline, CDR1 is MDHEN, CDR2 SYDVKM. CDR3 length: 11 amino acids. CDR3 protein: CASTRGGEQYF. The CDR3, as DNA: TGTGCCAGCACCCGGGGAGGCGAGCAGTACTTC.

This clonotype was observed a handful of times. The rearrangement joins TRBV28 to TRBJ1-1; D gene uncertain. V gave up 5 bases and J gave up 4 bases, with 17 bases separating them. The CDR3 has 15 amino acids. Germline CDR1 and CDR2: MDHEN and SYDVKM. Written as DNA, the CDR3 is TGTGCCAGCAGTCGCCTGGCCTCTCCAGGCACTGAAGCTTTCTTT. Translated, it gives CASSRLASPGTEAFF.

At least ten counts were recorded for this clonotype. This sequence joins TRBV3-1 and TRBJ2-7, with D unresolved. The CDR3 extends over 15 amino acids. The germline V gene encodes CDR1 LGHDT and CDR2 YNNKEL (reference sequence). V lost 1 base and J lost 2, with 12 bases in between. The CDR3 sequence is CASSQVARVPYEQYF. CDR3 DNA sequence: TGTGCCAGCAGCCAAGTAGCTCGCGTTCCCTACGAGCAGTACTTC.

Ten or more counts support this clonotype. V is TRBV11-3 and J is TRBJ1-1; 7 nucleotides match TRBD1. V trimming: 5 bases; J trimming: 5 bases; junction bases outside the gene matches: 11. The CDR3 spans 15 residues. Germline V gives CDR1 SGHNT, CDR2 YENEEA. The DNA of the CDR3 is TGTGCCAGCAGCCCCCGGGGGGGACAGACGACTGAAGCTTTCTTT. The encoded protein is CASSPRGGQTTEAFF.

The chain has TRBV20-1 and TRBJ2-3; 8 bases align to TRBD2. J was trimmed by 5 bases and V by 5 bases; bases with no gene match: 9. Germline V gene data show CDR1 as DFQATT and CDR2 as SNEGSKA (reference sequence). This CDR3 is 14 amino acids long. CDR3 loop: CSAPIERGLDTQYF. CDR3 coding DNA: TGCAGTGCTCCCATTGAGCGGGGGTTAGATACGCAGTATTTT.

This clonotype occurred a few times. The V call is TRBV29-1, the J call TRBJ2-6, with D perhaps TRBD1 (6 bases). V lost 5 bases, J lost 2 bases, and 16 bases lay in between. This CDR3 comprises 16 residues. The germline V gene encodes CDR1 SQVTM and CDR2 ANQGSEA. CDR3 sequence (DNA): TGCAGCGTTATTCCAGGGGTCCTTACTGGGGCCAACGTCCTGACTTTC. Its translation: CSVIPGVLTGANVLTF.

This clonotype turned up a few times. The chain employs TRBV3-1 and TRBJ1-5; no reliable D call. V was shortened by 0 bases and J by 5 bases, with 8 bases between the two germline ends. CDR1 is LGHDT, CDR2 YNNKEL, per germline (reference sequence). CDR3 size: 14 residues. The CDR3 is CASSQDGGDQPQHF. CDR3 nucleotides: TGTGCCAGCAGCCAAGATGGCGGGGATCAGCCCCAGCATTTT. Using reference TRBV3-1 and TRBJ1-5 for the parts outside the CDR3, the full variable domain is DTAVSQTPKYLVTQMGNDKSIKCEQNLGHDTMYWYKQDSKKFLKIMFSYNNKELIINETVPNRFSPKSPDKAHLNLHINSLELGDSAVYFCASSQDGGDQPQHFGDGTRLSIL.

This clonotype was counted many times. This chain uses TRBV11-3 with TRBJ1-2; a possible D gene is TRBD1 (6 bases). The V end lost 5 bases, the J end lost 6 bases, and 13 bases lay between the germline ends. The CDR3 covers 13 residues. Germline V gives CDR1 SGHNT, CDR2 YENEEA. CDR3 region: CASSRQGYDGYTF. CDR3 nucleotide sequence: TGTGCCAGCAGCCGGCAGGGGTATGATGGCTACACCTTC.

This clonotype was counted only a few times. This rearrangement joins TRBV25-1 to TRBJ1-5; D is ambiguous. The germline gives CDR1 MGHDK, CDR2 SYGVNS. The CDR3 spans 15 residues. Trimming shortened V by 1 base and J by 8 bases, and 15 bases separated the two germline ends. CDR3 bases: TGTGCCAGCAGTGAATCGGGTGAGGGATTAAAGCCCCAGCATTTT. Its protein is CASSESGEGLKPQHF.

The J gene is TRBJ2-6, the V gene TRBV2; TRBD2 matches 7 bases. Germline V gene data show CDR1 as SNHLY and CDR2 as FYNNEI. V trimming: 7 bases; J trimming: 1 base; junction bases outside the gene matches: 13. The CDR3 covers 18 residues. CDR3 sequence reads: CASNPPGGGESGANVLTF. For the CDR3, the DNA is TGTGCCAGCAACCCCCCGGGGGGAGGGGAGTCTGGGGCCAACGTCCTGACTTTC.

This clonotype has at least ten counts. The V and J genes are TRBV18 and TRBJ2-7; TRBD1 aligns across 9 bases. V lost 5 bases and J lost 3; bases outside the gene matches: 5. This CDR3 is built from 14 residues. From germline, CDR1 is KGHSH and CDR2 LQKENI. The CDR3 DNA is TGTGCCAGCTCAGCGGGACAGGGACACTACGAGCAGTACTTC. Translated, it gives CASSAGQGHYEQYF.

The sample holds many counts of this clonotype. The gene calls are TRBV6-2 or TRBV6-3 and TRBJ2-3; D unresolved. V shed 6 bases and J shed 0 bases, with 7 bases lying between them. Per the germline V gene, CDR1 is MNHEY and CDR2 is SVGEGT. The CDR3 loop spans 13 amino acids. Written as DNA, the CDR3 is TGTGCCAGCAGACCGGTCAGCACAGATACGCAGTATTTT. This sequence encodes CASRPVSTDTQYF.

There are many counts of this clonotype. The rearrangement links TRBV20-1 to TRBJ1-1; 10 bases line up with TRBD1. J was trimmed by 10 bases and V by 0 bases; bases with no gene match: 5. CDR1 DFQATT and CDR2 SNEGSKA come from the germline V gene (reference sequence). The CDR3 spans 13 residues. The CDR3 sequence: CSARESDRGPAFF. The CDR3 coding sequence is TGCAGTGCTAGAGAGTCTGACAGGGGGCCAGCTTTCTTT.

This clonotype was counted many times. This chain connects TRBV5-1 to TRBJ1-1, with a weak D call TRBD1 (6 bases). CDR1 is SGHRS and CDR2 is YFSETQ in the germline V gene. V lost 4 bases and J 3 bases, leaving 19 bases between the germline ends. The CDR3 runs 16 residues. The CDR3 coding sequence is TGCGCCAGCAGCCTTACAGGGCGGGAAGGGGACACTGAAGCTTTCTTT. Its translation: CASSLTGREGDTEAFF.

In this sample, this clonotype turned up many times. This chain joins TRBV2 and TRBJ2-7, with 7 bases identical to TRBD1. This CDR3 contains 15 residues. Germline lookup yields CDR1 SNHLY and CDR2 FYNNEI. The trim removed 2 bases at V and 0 bases at J, leaving 4 bases unmatched. The CDR3 sequence: CASSENRGPSYEQYF. DNA for the CDR3: TGTGCCAGCAGTGAAAACAGGGGCCCCTCCTACGAGCAGTACTTC.

The chain carries TRBV12-3 or TRBV12-4 and TRBJ1-5; D not certain. This CDR3 region has 12 residues. V lost 6 bases, J lost 6 bases, and 9 bases lay in between. The CDR3 here is CASRFEGQPQHF. The CDR3, as DNA: TGTGCCAGCAGATTCGAGGGTCAGCCCCAGCATTTT.

This clonotype was seen more than once but under ten times. This sequence joins TRBV20-1 and TRBJ1-6, with 8 bases lining up with TRBD1. CDR1 is DFQATT and CDR2 is SNEGSKA in the germline V gene (reference sequence). With V trimmed by 0 bases and J by 8 bases, 3 bases remained unmatched. This CDR3 region has 14 residues. CDR3 sequence: CSARDRGLHSPLHF. Here the CDR3 DNA reads TGCAGTGCTAGAGACAGGGGGCTTCATTCACCCCTCCACTTT.

This clonotype appeared many times. CDR3 amino acids: CASSLWTGGWMANVLTF. The CDR3 DNA reads TGTGCCAGCAGCCTGTGGACAGGGGGATGGATGGCCAACGTCCTGACTTTC. This sequence joins TRBV12-3 or TRBV12-4 and TRBJ2-6, with TRBD1 matching 10 bases. V lost 6 bases to trimming and J lost 6 bases; unmatched junction nucleotides: 11. The CDR3 is 17 amino acids.

This chain joins TRBV29-1 and TRBJ2-1, with D perhaps TRBD1 or TRBD2 (5 bases each). CDR3 size: 14 residues. Germline CDR1 reads SQVTM; CDR2 reads ANQGSEA. The V gene lost 2 bases and the J gene lost 3 bases, with 11 bases spanning the gap. CDR3 DNA sequence: TGCAGCGTTGAAATGGGACGTGGCTACAATGAGCAGTTCTTC. It is translated as CSVEMGRGYNEQFF.

V gene TRBV6-1 combines with J gene TRBJ2-7; 12 bases are shared with TRBD1. The V segment lost 4 bases and the J segment 0 bases; nucleotides outside the gene matches: 10. This CDR3 region has 18 residues. Germline V gene sequence: CDR1 MNHNS, CDR2 SASEGT. Here the CDR3 reads CASSGGTGGGGVSYEQYF. The CDR3, as DNA: TGTGCCAGCAGTGGAGGGACAGGGGGCGGGGGGGTCTCCTACGAGCAGTACTTC.

This clonotype was picked up a small number of times. V gene TRBV5-1 combines with J gene TRBJ2-7, with a tentative D call TRBD1 (5 bases). The CDR3 has 15 residues. Germline values: CDR1 SGHRS, CDR2 YFSETQ. The V gene lost 2 bases and the J gene lost 1 base, with 13 bases spanning the gap. CDR3 sequence reads: CASSLSGMRSYEQYF. The CDR3, as DNA: TGCGCCAGCAGCTTATCAGGGATGAGATCCTACGAGCAGTACTTC.